The 15 T cell receptor beta chains given below trace back to one sample, sequenced in a study of cytomegalovirus exposure and HLA in healthy donors. The PCR was carried out with 60 Vbeta primers and 13 Jbeta primers. Repertoires were generated with immunoSEQ multiplex PCR, while TCRdb's copy carries only in-frame clones and drops some. The data hold around 190,000 clones, with around 77% observed a single time. The material sequenced was PBMCs. These receptors came from a woman between 18 and 29 years old in good health and CMV-seronegative.

The count of this clone is one. The rearrangement uses TRBV27 and TRBJ2-3, with a possible D match to TRBD2 (6 bases). The CDR3 runs to 14 residues. The V gene's germline CDR1 is MNHEY and CDR2 SMNVEV (reference sequence). The ends were cut back, 6 bases at V and 4 bases at J, with 14 bases in the middle. CDR3 nucleotide sequence: TGTGCCAGCAGGTCAGCGGCTAGCGCAGATACGCAGTATTTT. This sequence encodes CASRSAASADTQYF.

The gene calls are TRBV5-5 and TRBJ2-3, with 10 bases that match TRBD2. In germline, CDR1 is SGHKS, CDR2 YYEKEE (reference sequence). The CDR3 runs to 15 residues. V shed 5 bases, J shed 4 bases, and the junction held 7 bases outside the gene matches. The CDR3 DNA sequence: TGTGCCAGCAGACTCGGGACTAGCGAGCCAGATACGCAGTATTTT. Amino acid sequence: CASRLGTSEPDTQYF.

This clone appeared a single time. The J gene is TRBJ2-1, the V gene TRBV2; 11 bases agree with TRBD2. Per germline, CDR1 SNHLY and CDR2 FYNNEI. CDR3 length: 15 residues. With V trimmed by 0 bases and J by 11 bases, 6 bases remained unmatched. CDR3 residues: CASSEAASGGRKQFF. The DNA of the CDR3 is TGTGCCAGCAGTGAAGCGGCTAGCGGGGGGCGGAAGCAGTTCTTC.

This rearrangement joins TRBV7-3 to TRBJ2-7, with a weak D call TRBD1 (5 bases). V lost 5 bases and J 1 base, leaving 9 bases between the germline ends. Per germline, CDR1 SGHTA and CDR2 FQGTGA. This CDR3 spans 13 amino acids. The CDR3 nucleotides are TGTGCCAGCAGCCAGGGCAGTTCCTACGAGCAGTACTTC. This translates into CASSQGSSYEQYF.

CDR3 amino acids: CASSERWGGSKNEQFF. CDR3 bases: TGTGCCAGCAGTGAAAGGTGGGGGGGAAGTAAAAATGAGCAGTTCTTC. The V call is TRBV2, the J call TRBJ2-1, with 7 bases aligning to TRBD2. V lost 2 bases, J lost 7 bases, and 11 bases stayed unmatched. The CDR3 has 16 residues. Germline V gene lookup returns CDR1 SNHLY and CDR2 FYNNEI.

V and J are TRBV5-1 and TRBJ2-3; 8 bases line up with TRBD1. Losses at the gene ends were 4 bases for V and 5 bases for J; bases not matched to a gene: 9. The CDR3 is made up of 15 amino acids. Germline CDR1 and CDR2: SGHRS and YFSETQ. The CDR3 loop is CASSRRDRWGDTQYF. The CDR3 DNA sequence: TGCGCCAGCAGCCGCCGGGACAGGTGGGGAGATACGCAGTATTTT.

V is TRBV30 and J is TRBJ2-5; 7 bases map to TRBD2. The J call may be mistaken, given a closer DNA end match to TRBJ2-7. The CDR3 runs 15 residues. Germline loops: CDR1 GTSNPN, CDR2 SVGIG (reference sequence). The CDR3 bases are TGTGCCTGGAGCAAAGGGAGGGCCGGCTCCTACGAGCAGTACTTC. It encodes CAWSKGRAGSYEQYF.

The rearrangement uses TRBV6-1 and TRBJ2-1; tentatively, D is TRBD2 (6 bases). This CDR3 has 14 amino acids. Germline V gene lookup returns CDR1 MNHNS and CDR2 SASEGT. The V end lost 4 bases, the J end lost 1 base, and 8 bases lay between the germline ends. DNA for the CDR3: TGTGCCAGCAGTGCTGCGGGATCCTACAATGAGCAGTTCTTC. It is translated as CASSAAGSYNEQFF.

The chain links TRBV6-5 to TRBJ1-4, with D possibly being TRBD1 (5 bases). The CDR3 length is 14 residues. V was clipped by 3 bases and J by 2 bases, with 7 bases between them. CDR1 is MNHEY and CDR2 is SVGAGI in the germline V gene. As DNA, the CDR3 is TGTGCCAGCAGTTATGGGGGGACTAATGAAAAACTGTTTTTT. Protein: CASSYGGTNEKLFF.

This clone appeared a few times. CDR3 in DNA: TGTGCCAGCAGTTCTACAGGGGGAGTCCAGACCCAGTACTTC. This sequence encodes CASSSTGGVQTQYF. The gene calls are TRBV6-6 and TRBJ2-5, with 8 nucleotides matching TRBD1. CDR1 is MNHNY and CDR2 is SVGAGI in the germline V gene (reference sequence). Unmatched junction bases numbered 7, after V lost 4 bases and J lost 6 bases. The CDR3 runs to 14 residues.

The V and J genes are TRBV5-5 and TRBJ2-4; D possibly corresponds to TRBD2 (5 bases). V gave up 4 bases and J gave up 5 bases, with 19 bases separating them. CDR1 SGHKS and CDR2 YYEKEE come from the germline V gene (reference sequence). This CDR3 is 16 amino acids long. The CDR3 coding sequence is TGTGCCAGCAGCCGAACCGGTGGAGAGGGAGAAAACATTCAGTACTTC. Translation: CASSRTGGEGENIQYF.

The genes are TRBV18 and TRBJ1-1; TRBD1 matches 8 bases. The CDR3 loop spans 16 amino acids. Trimming took 1 base from V and 6 from J; bases not matched to a gene: 10. CDR1 KGHSH and CDR2 LQKENI come from the germline V gene. CDR3 region: CASSPRLRQGSAEAFF. CDR3 nucleotides: TGTGCCAGCTCACCACGGTTGAGACAGGGGTCCGCTGAAGCTTTCTTT.

The rearrangement links TRBV28 to TRBJ1-1; the D is unclear. CDR1 MDHEN and CDR2 SYDVKM come from the germline V gene. V was clipped by 3 bases and J by 4 bases, with 15 bases between them. CDR3 length: 15 residues. Here the CDR3 reads CASSFSSNAGTEAFF. CDR3 DNA sequence: TGTGCCAGCAGTTTCTCTTCCAACGCGGGCACTGAAGCTTTCTTT.

This clone came up a few times. The J gene is TRBJ1-4, the V gene TRBV5-1; TRBD1 matches at 9 bases. The ends lost 4 bases at V and 5 bases at J; junction bases unmatched: 3. This CDR3 comprises 14 residues. Germline V gene lookup returns CDR1 SGHRS and CDR2 YFSETQ. This CDR3 is CASSTGQGNEKLFF. The CDR3, as DNA: TGCGCCAGCAGCACAGGACAGGGGAATGAAAAACTGTTTTTT.

The chain's CDR3 is CASSELLGGESPLHF. CDR3 nucleotides: TGTGCCAGCAGTGAATTGTTAGGGGGGGAATCACCCCTCCACTTT. This sequence joins TRBV25-1 and TRBJ1-6, with D perhaps matching TRBD1 (6 bases). This CDR3 region has 15 residues. Per germline, CDR1 MGHDK and CDR2 SYGVNS. V was cut by 1 base and J by 10 bases, with 14 bases left in between.